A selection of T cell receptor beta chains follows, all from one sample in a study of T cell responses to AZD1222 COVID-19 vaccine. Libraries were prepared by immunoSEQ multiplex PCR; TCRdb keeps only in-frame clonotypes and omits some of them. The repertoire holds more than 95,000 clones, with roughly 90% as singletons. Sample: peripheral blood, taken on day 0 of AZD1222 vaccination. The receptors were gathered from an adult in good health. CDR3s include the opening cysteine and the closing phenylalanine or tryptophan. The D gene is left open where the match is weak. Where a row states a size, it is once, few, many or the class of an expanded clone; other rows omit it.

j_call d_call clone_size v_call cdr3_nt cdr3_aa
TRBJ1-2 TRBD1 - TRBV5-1 TGCGCCAGCAGCCCAGGAATTACAGGGGGATATGGCTACACCTTC CASSPGITGGYGYTF
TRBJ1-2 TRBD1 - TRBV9 TGTGCCAGCAGCGTCGCCGGGGACAGCTCGTTTGGCTACACCTTC CASSVAGDSSFGYTF
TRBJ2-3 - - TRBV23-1 TGCGCCAGCAGTCATGCTTTAACAGCTAGCACAGATACGCAGTATTTT CASSHALTASTDTQYF
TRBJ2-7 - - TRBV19 TGTGCCAGTAGTGTTAGCGGAGCGCCCTACGAGCAGTACTTC CASSVSGAPYEQYF
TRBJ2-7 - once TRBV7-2 TGTGCCAGCAGCCGTAGCTCCTACGAGCAGTACTTC CASSRSSYEQYF
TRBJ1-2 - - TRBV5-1 TGCGCCAGCAGCCCCGGGTCTAACTATGGCTACACCTTC CASSPGSNYGYTF
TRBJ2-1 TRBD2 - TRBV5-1 TGCGCCAGCAGCTTGGGACTAGCGGGGGGGCCCGGTGAGCAGTTCTTC CASSLGLAGGPGEQFF
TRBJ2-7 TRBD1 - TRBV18 TGTGCCAGCTCACCGGGACAGGGCGACTACGAGCAGTACTTC CASSPGQGDYEQYF
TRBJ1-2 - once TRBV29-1 TGCAGCGTTGACTCCGGGACTTGGTATGGCTACACCTTC CSVDSGTWYGYTF
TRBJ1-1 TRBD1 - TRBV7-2 TGTGCCAGCAGCCTGAGGACAGGGGGCTTGTGGAACACTGAAGCTTTCTTT CASSLRTGGLWNTEAFF
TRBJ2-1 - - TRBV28 TGTGCCAGCAGTTTATTGGGGGTCTCCTACAATGAGCAGTTCTTC CASSLLGVSYNEQFF
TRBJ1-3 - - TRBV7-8 TGTGCCAGCAGCCCAAGGGACTCTGGAAACACCATATATTTT CASSPRDSGNTIYF
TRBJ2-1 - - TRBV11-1 TGTGCCAGCAGCGTTTGGACTAGGGGGATTTCAAATGAGCAGTTCTTC CASSVWTRGISNEQFF
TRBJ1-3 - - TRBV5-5 TGTGCCAGCAGCTTTTGGGGGTCTGGAAACACCATATATTTT CASSFWGSGNTIYF
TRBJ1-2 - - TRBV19 TGTGCCAGTAACCGGGCCGAGGCCGGAGCTAACTATGGCTACACCTTC CASNRAEAGANYGYTF
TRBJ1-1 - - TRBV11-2 TGTGCCAGCAGCGGACTGCTGGACAGGAACACTGAAGCTTTCTTT CASSGLLDRNTEAFF
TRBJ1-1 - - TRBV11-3 TGTGCCAGCAGCTTAGATTCGGCTGGGAACACTGAAGCTTTCTTT CASSLDSAGNTEAFF
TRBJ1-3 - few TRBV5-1 TGCGCCAGCAGCCCGGGACTCTCCCACTCTGGAAACACCATATATTTT CASSPGLSHSGNTIYF
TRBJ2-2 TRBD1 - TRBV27 TGTGCCAGCAGTTTAAGGGGGCGCCTGACCGGGGAGCTGTTTTTT CASSLRGRLTGELFF
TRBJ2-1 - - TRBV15 TGTGCCACCAGGCTACAGAGCTCCTACAATGAGCAGTTCTTC CATRLQSSYNEQFF
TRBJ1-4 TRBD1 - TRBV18 TGTGCCAGCTCACCACCGGGACAGGTCGATGAAAAACTGTTTTTT CASSPPGQVDEKLFF
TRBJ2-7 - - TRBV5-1 TGCGCCAGCAGCTTGCGGGCTAGCGCCTACGAGCAGTACTTC CASSLRASAYEQYF
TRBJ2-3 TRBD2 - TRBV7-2 TGTGCCAGCAGCCGTAGCGGGAGTGAAAATACGCAGTATTTT CASSRSGSENTQYF
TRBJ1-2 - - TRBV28 TGTGCCAGCACACCACGGGAGGACTATGGCTACACCTTC CASTPREDYGYTF
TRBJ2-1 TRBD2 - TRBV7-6 TGTGCCAGCAGCTACCGCACCGGGGGGAGCCTAGACAATGAGCAGTTCTTC CASSYRTGGSLDNEQFF
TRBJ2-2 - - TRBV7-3 TGTGCCAGCAGCGCGGCCGGGACATACACCGGGGAGCTGTTTTTT CASSAAGTYTGELFF
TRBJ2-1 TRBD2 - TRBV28 TGTGCCAGCAGTTTTAATCCGGGACTAGCGGGAGTCAACTCCTACAATGAGCAGTTCTTC CASSFNPGLAGVNSYNEQFF
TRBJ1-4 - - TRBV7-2 TGTGCCAGCAGCTTAATGAGCGGGGCAGCGGAAAAACTGTTTTTT CASSLMSGAAEKLFF
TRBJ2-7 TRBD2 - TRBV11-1 TGTGCCAGCAGCTTGGGACTAGATTCCTACGAGCAGTACTTC CASSLGLDSYEQYF
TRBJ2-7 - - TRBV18 TGTGCCAGCTCACCACCGAGTACTCCCTACGAGCAGTACTTC CASSPPSTPYEQYF
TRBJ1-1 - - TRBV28 TGTGCCAGCAGTGTCGGGACACTATTTATGAACACTGAAGCTTTCTTT CASSVGTLFMNTEAFF
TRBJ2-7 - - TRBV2 TGTGCCAGCAGTGTTGGGGGCCACGAGCAGTACTTC CASSVGGHEQYF
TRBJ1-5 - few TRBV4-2 TGTGCCAGCAGCGTCGAGGGGAGGGCTCCCGGGCCCCAGCATTTT CASSVEGRAPGPQHF
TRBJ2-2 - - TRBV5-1 TGCGCCAGCAGCTTGGGACAGAACACCGGGGAGCTGTTTTTT CASSLGQNTGELFF
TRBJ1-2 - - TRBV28 TGTGCCAGCAGTTTAAGTGAGAGGAATGGCTACACCTTC CASSLSERNGYTF
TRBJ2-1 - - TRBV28 TGTGCCAGCAGCTCAGGGGAAGTAGCGGCATACAATGAGCAGTTCTTC CASSSGEVAAYNEQFF
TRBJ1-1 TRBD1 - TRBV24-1 TGTGCCACCAGTCAGGGACAGGGAGACACTGAAGCTTTCTTT CATSQGQGDTEAFF
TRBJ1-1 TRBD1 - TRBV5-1 TGCGCCAGCAGCCCGCCGGGACAGCTGAACACTGAAGCTTTCTTT CASSPPGQLNTEAFF
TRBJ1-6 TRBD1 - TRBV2 TGTGCCAGCAGGGGGAGACAGGGAAATTCACCCCTCCACTTT CASRGRQGNSPLHF
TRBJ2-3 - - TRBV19 TGTGCCAGTAGTATGGCCCCCCCCAGGGCGGATACGCAGTATTTT CASSMAPPRADTQYF
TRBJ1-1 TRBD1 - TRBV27 TGTGCCAGCAGCCAAAACAGGGGCTCGAACACTGAAGCTTTCTTT CASSQNRGSNTEAFF
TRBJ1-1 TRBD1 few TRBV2 TGTGCCAGCAGCTCACAGGGGGCTGGGGTGAACACTGAAGCTTTCTTT CASSSQGAGVNTEAFF
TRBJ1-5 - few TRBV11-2 TGTGCCAGCAGCTTAGAGGGGTTCGGTCAGCCCCAGCATTTT CASSLEGFGQPQHF
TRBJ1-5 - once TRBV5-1 TGCGCCAGCAGCTTGGTATCGGGGTCCAGTCAGCCCCAGCATTTT CASSLVSGSSQPQHF